These T cell receptor beta chains were read from a single sample in a study of blood T cell repertoires in COVID-19. TCRdb's copy holds only in-frame clones and misses some; the assay was immunoSEQ multiplex PCR. The table records about 330,000 clones, roughly 90% of them present only once. Sequences were obtained from PBMCs or T cells enriched from blood (not recorded which). The receptors originated from a woman aged 30 to 39 who had recovered from COVID-19. CDR3s include the opening cysteine and the closing phenylalanine or tryptophan. A D gene is named only where the DNA matches it firmly. Size is omitted from some rows. Given values are once, few, many or a class for expanded clones.

v_gene	j_gene	d_gene	abundance	CDR3nt	CDR3aa
TRBV12-3/TRBV12-4	TRBJ1-1	NA	NA	TGTGCCAGCAGCCTAACGACAGGTCGGGCTTTCTTT	CASSLTTGRAFF
TRBV28	TRBJ2-7	NA	NA	TGTGCCAGCAGCCGACAGGGAGGAAGCGACGAGCAGTACTTC	CASSRQGGSDEQYF
TRBV6-2/TRBV6-3	TRBJ2-7	TRBD1	NA	TGTGCCAGCAGTTACACCGGGACAGCAACCTACGAGCAGTACTTC	CASSYTGTATYEQYF
TRBV10-3	TRBJ2-3	NA	NA	TGTGCCATCAGACAGGCTGGCACAGATACGCAGTATTTT	CAIRQAGTDTQYF
TRBV20-1	TRBJ2-1	NA	NA	TGCAGTGCTAATAGTTTCGAGCAGTTCTTC	CSANSFEQFF
TRBV4-2	TRBJ1-5	NA	NA	TGTGCCAGCAGCCAAGTGCGGGGGGGGTACAATCAGCCCCAGCATTTT	CASSQVRGGYNQPQHF
TRBV5-5	TRBJ1-4	NA	NA	TGTGCCAGCAGCTTGGGTTGGACAGTTGAAAAACTGTTTTTT	CASSLGWTVEKLFF
TRBV18	TRBJ2-7	NA	once	TGTGCCAGCTCACCACCAGGGGCCCCCTACGAGCAGTACTTC	CASSPPGAPYEQYF
TRBV28	TRBJ1-1	NA	NA	TGTGCCAGCAGTCCCGGACAGAACACTGAAGCTTTCTTT	CASSPGQNTEAFF
TRBV7-6	TRBJ2-1	TRBD2	NA	TGTGCCAGCAGCCGAGGGCTTGATAGGGCGGGAGGGTACAATGAGCAGTTCTTC	CASSRGLDRAGGYNEQFF
TRBV30	TRBJ1-1	TRBD1	once	TGTGCCTGGAACAGGGGCCTCATTTCAACGAACACTGAAGCTTTCTTT	CAWNRGLISTNTEAFF
TRBV5-5	TRBJ2-5	TRBD1	NA	TGTGCCAGCAGCCCTACCTCCGACAGGGATGAGGAGACCCAGTACTTC	CASSPTSDRDEETQYF
TRBV11-3	TRBJ1-1	TRBD1	NA	TGTGCCAGCAGCTTAGATCAAGGGGGCTCAGCTTTCTTT	CASSLDQGGSAFF
TRBV5-8	TRBJ2-1	NA	few	TGTGCCAGCAGCATCAATGGACTGGGAAATGAGCAGTTCTTC	CASSINGLGNEQFF
TRBV6-5	TRBJ1-4	NA	NA	TGTGCCAGCAGAATAAATGAAAAACTGTTTTTT	CASRINEKLFF
TRBV18	TRBJ2-7	NA	NA	TGTGCCAGCTCACCACCGGGGGCAGGGACGCTTTACGAGCAGTACTTC	CASSPPGAGTLYEQYF
TRBV7-8	TRBJ2-7	NA	NA	TGTGCCAGCAGCTTAGTTAAGACAACAGGGCCGCGCTACGAGCAGTACTTC	CASSLVKTTGPRYEQYF
TRBV7-9	TRBJ1-1	TRBD1	NA	TGTGCCACCCCCTCCGGGACAGGCAACACTGAAGCTTTCTTT	CATPSGTGNTEAFF
TRBV11-2	TRBJ1-2	TRBD1	NA	TGTGCCAGCAGCTTAGAAGGGGGCGAAGGCTACACCTTC	CASSLEGGEGYTF
TRBV7-2	TRBJ2-5	TRBD2	once	TGTGCCAGCAGCTTAGTTACTAGCGGGGGCCTCCAAGAGACCCAGTACTTC	CASSLVTSGGLQETQYF
TRBV6-5	TRBJ2-7	NA	NA	TGTGCCAGCAGTATGGACAGTGCCTACGAGCAGTACTTC	CASSMDSAYEQYF
TRBV15	TRBJ2-1	TRBD2	NA	TGTGCCACCAGCAGACCAGCGGGAGGGCCAGGTGAGCAGTTCTTC	CATSRPAGGPGEQFF
TRBV5-1	TRBJ2-1	TRBD2	NA	TGCGCCAGCAGCCTACCAGCGGGGGCCGCCAATGAGCAGTTCTTC	CASSLPAGAANEQFF
TRBV19	TRBJ1-4	TRBD1	NA	TGTGCCAGTAGTCCGGGAGGGACAGGGTCGTCTGAAAAACTGTTTTTT	CASSPGGTGSSEKLFF
TRBV7-3	TRBJ2-7	TRBD2	NA	TGTGCCAGCAGCCTTAGCGGGGGGCAGAACTACGAGCAGTACTTC	CASSLSGGQNYEQYF
TRBV30	TRBJ2-1	NA	NA	TGTGCCTGGAGTAACACCATCCACAGCAGAAATACCTACAATGAGCAGTTCTTC	CAWSNTIHSRNTYNEQFF
TRBV28	TRBJ1-5	TRBD1	NA	TGTGCCAGCAGCTTTAGCCGGGACAGGGGCGGAAAACGAAATTATAGCAATCAGCCCCAGCATTTT	CASSFSRDRGGKRNYSNQPQHF
TRBV7-2	TRBJ2-1	NA	NA	TGTGCCAGCAGCTTAGAGTCAGTATACAATGAGCAGTTCTTC	CASSLESVYNEQFF
TRBV3-1/TRBV3-2	TRBJ1-1	TRBD1	NA	TGTGCCAGCAGCCAAGTGCAGGGGGGAGCTTTCTTT	CASSQVQGGAFF
TRBV15	TRBJ2-5	TRBD2	NA	TGTGCCACCAGCTCCAGACTAGCGGGAGGGAGGGAGACCCAGTACTTC	CATSSRLAGGRETQYF
TRBV28	TRBJ2-2	NA	NA	TGTGCCAGCAGTTTGCGCGCGAACACCGGGGAGCTGTTTTTT	CASSLRANTGELFF
TRBV19	TRBJ1-1	NA	NA	TGTGCCACCGCGTATCGGGGGGCTTACACTGAAGCTTTCTTT	CATAYRGAYTEAFF
TRBV19	TRBJ2-7	NA	few	TGTGCCAGTAGTATAGTGACGGGGAGGGAGCAGTACTTC	CASSIVTGREQYF
TRBV4-1	TRBJ2-3	TRBD1	NA	TGCGCCAGCAGCCCGGCCGGGACAGGGGCAAATACGCAGTATTTT	CASSPAGTGANTQYF
TRBV28	TRBJ1-3	TRBD1	NA	TGTGCCAGCAGCTTGACAGGGAGAAACACCATATATTTT	CASSLTGRNTIYF
TRBV6-4	TRBJ2-3	NA	NA	TGTGCCAGCACCGAAACGCCCGGAGATACGCAGTATTTT	CASTETPGDTQYF